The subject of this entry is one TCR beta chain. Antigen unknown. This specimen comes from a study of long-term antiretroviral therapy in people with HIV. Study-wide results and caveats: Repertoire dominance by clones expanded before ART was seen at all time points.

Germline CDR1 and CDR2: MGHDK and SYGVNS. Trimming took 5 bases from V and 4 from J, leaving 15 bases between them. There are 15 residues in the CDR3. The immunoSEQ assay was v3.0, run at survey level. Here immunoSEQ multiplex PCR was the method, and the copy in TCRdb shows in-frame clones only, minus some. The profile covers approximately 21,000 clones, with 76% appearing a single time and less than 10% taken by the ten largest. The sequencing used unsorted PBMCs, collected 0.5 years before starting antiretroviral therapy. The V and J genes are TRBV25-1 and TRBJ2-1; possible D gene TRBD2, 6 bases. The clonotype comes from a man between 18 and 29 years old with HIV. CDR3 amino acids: CASSLGGVSYNEQFF. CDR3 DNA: TGTGCCAGCAGTTTGGGGGGAGTGTCGTACAATGAGCAGTTCTTC.